A single T cell receptor (beta chain) is shown here with its context. This specimen belongs to a study of blood T cell repertoires in COVID-19. Overall study: Specimens from acute and convalescent COVID-19 originated in the United States, Italy and Spain.

Only in-frame clones appear in the TCRdb table, and some are missing; sequencing was by immunoSEQ multiplex PCR. The repertoire holds about 180,000 clones, 85% seen once, with 6.2% in the top ten. The receptor was isolated from a man between 40 and 49 years old who had recovered from COVID-19. Sequencing was performed on PBMCs or T cells enriched from blood (not recorded which).

CDR3 DNA: TGTGCCAGCAGCACCGGACACTTAACTAATGAAAAACTGTTTTTT. Protein sequence: CASSTGHLTNEKLFF. The V call is TRBV5-6, the J call TRBJ1-4; D might be TRBD1 (5 bases). This CDR3 region has 15 residues. Germline V gene sequence: CDR1 SGHDT, CDR2 YYEEEE. V was pared by 4 bases and J by 1 base, with 11 bases between.